This T cell receptor (beta chain) was found in a study of blood T cell repertoires in COVID-19. Profiled with immunoSEQ multiplex PCR; TCRdb holds only in-frame clones, not every one. The sample records about 120,000 clones, 75% to 90% being singletons. The CDR3 contains 16 residues. The V end was cut by 6 bases, the J end by 0 bases, with 12 bases between. CDR1 is MNHNY, CDR2 SVGAGI, per germline (reference sequence). The J gene is TRBJ2-6, the V gene TRBV6-6; TRBD1 is a possible D gene (5 bases). The receptor comes from a human donor in a cohort sampled during active COVID-19. Sequenced material: peripheral blood. The CDR3 loop is CASRSTVSSGANVLTF. CDR3 nucleotides: TGTGCCAGCAGGTCGACAGTGAGCTCTGGGGCCAACGTCCTGACTTTC.